A selection of T cell receptor beta chains follows, all from one sample in a study of T cell responses to AZD1222 COVID-19 vaccine. Clones were sequenced by immunoSEQ multiplex PCR, and TCRdb holds only the in-frame ones, with some missing. The sample carries 100,000 or so clones, around nine tenths recorded once. Sequenced material: peripheral blood, taken on day 0 of AZD1222 vaccination. The source of these receptors is an adult in good health. CDR3s include the opening cysteine and the closing phenylalanine or tryptophan. Each record gives: D gene, J gene, clone size, V gene, CDR3 DNA, CDR3 protein. A D gene is named only where the DNA matches it firmly. The listing skips clone size in some rows; elsewhere it reads once, few, many or a size class.

-	TRBJ1-6	-	TRBV19	TGTGCCAGTAGTATGGGCAGGGATTATAATTCACCCCTCCACTTT	CASSMGRDYNSPLHF
-	TRBJ1-6	-	TRBV3-1/TRBV3-2	TGTGCCAGCAGCCAAGCCGGACAGTCATCACCCCTCCACTTT	CASSQAGQSSPLHF
-	TRBJ1-1	-	TRBV6-1	TGTGCCAGCAGTGAAATCGCGCTGGGAACTGAAGCTTTCTTT	CASSEIALGTEAFF
-	TRBJ1-5	few	TRBV6-5	TGTGCCAGCAGTTATACTTCAGGGTCCGATCAGCCCCAGCATTTT	CASSYTSGSDQPQHF
-	TRBJ2-5	once	TRBV10-3	TGTGCCATCAGTGAGCGACCGGCCGGCCAAGAGACCCAGTACTTC	CAISERPAGQETQYF
-	TRBJ1-5	-	TRBV27	TGTGCCAGCAGTGGAGAGCAGGGCCAGCCCCAGCATTTT	CASSGEQGQPQHF
TRBD1	TRBJ1-2	-	TRBV6-1	TGTGCCAGCAGTGAAGCGCTCGGGACAGGCTCGTTACGTGGCTACACCTTC	CASSEALGTGSLRGYTF
-	TRBJ1-6	-	TRBV13	TGTGCCAGCAGCTTAGGCAACGCACCCCTCCACTTT	CASSLGNAPLHF
TRBD1	TRBJ1-4	-	TRBV4-1	TGCGCCAGCAGCCAAGATAATTACAGGGGTGAAAAACTGTTTTTT	CASSQDNYRGEKLFF
TRBD2	TRBJ2-5	-	TRBV11-3	TGTGCCAGCAGCTTATGGAGGGAGGGTAAAGAGACCCAGTACTTC	CASSLWREGKETQYF
TRBD1	TRBJ1-5	-	TRBV7-2	TGTGCCAGCAGTTCACAGGGGAGGAGGCAGCCCCAGCATTTT	CASSSQGRRQPQHF
-	TRBJ2-7	-	TRBV7-9	TGTGCCAGCAGCTTAGCGTCGGGGTTCTCCTACGAGCAGTACTTC	CASSLASGFSYEQYF
-	TRBJ2-3	-	TRBV12-5	TGTGCTAGTGGTTTGCAGAGGGGGAGATTCACAGATACGCAGTATTTT	CASGLQRGRFTDTQYF
-	TRBJ2-3	once	TRBV7-2	TGTGCCAGCAGCCCGAGACGCACAGATACGCAGTATTTT	CASSPRRTDTQYF